This TCR beta chain was obtained from a study of human T cells and chemical hapten exposure. Study summary: TCR yield per sample varied, mainly due to pooled library volumes.

This clonotype came up many times. Documented time point: patch test 2, 6 weeks after DPC sensitization. Indicated treatment: therapeutic diphenylcyclopropenone sensitization with weekly scalp DPC. MiXCR, applied by TCRdb to the RACE reads, yields one record per CDR3 protein. The sample contains approximately 97,000 distinct CDR3 sequences, approximately 10% of which appear only once. The sample here was whole blood, taken in connection with sensitization to the hapten diphenylcyclopropenone (DPC). This clonotype originated in a woman aged 40 to 50 with alopecia areata. Some clones in this sample may be carry-over from other donors' samples.

For the CDR3, the DNA is TGTGCCAGCAGTTACTCGAGTTCGCCCCTCCACTTT. It translates to CASSYSSSPLHF. This chain uses TRBV6-6 with TRBJ1-6; D call uncertain. Germline CDR1 and CDR2: MNHNY and SVGAGI (reference sequence). The CDR3 loop spans 12 amino acids. Trimming removed 0 bases at V and 13 bases at J, with 7 bases between.